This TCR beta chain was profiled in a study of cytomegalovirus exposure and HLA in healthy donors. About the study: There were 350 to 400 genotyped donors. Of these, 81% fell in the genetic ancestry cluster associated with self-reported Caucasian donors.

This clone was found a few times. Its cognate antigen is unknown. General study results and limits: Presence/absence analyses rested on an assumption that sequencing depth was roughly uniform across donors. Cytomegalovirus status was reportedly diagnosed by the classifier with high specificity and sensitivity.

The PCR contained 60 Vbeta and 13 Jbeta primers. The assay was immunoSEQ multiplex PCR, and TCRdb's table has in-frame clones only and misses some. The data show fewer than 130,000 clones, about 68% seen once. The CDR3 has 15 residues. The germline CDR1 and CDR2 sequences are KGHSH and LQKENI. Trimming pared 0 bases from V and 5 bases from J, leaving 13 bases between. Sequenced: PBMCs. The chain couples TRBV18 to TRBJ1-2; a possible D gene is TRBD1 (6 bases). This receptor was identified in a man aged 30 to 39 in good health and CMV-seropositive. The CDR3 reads CASSPPLLQGYGYTF. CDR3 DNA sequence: TGTGCCAGCTCACCACCATTGCTTCAGGGGTATGGCTACACCTTC.